This entry lists 20 T cell receptor beta chains sequenced from one sample in a study of technical replicates of blood from a few donors. Data came from immunoSEQ multiplex PCR; TCRdb stores just in-frame clones and leaves some out. The data show about 74,000 clones, with 75% to 90% seen just once and around 3.9% held by the top ten. Input material: PBMCs. The receptors come from a human donor in good health. Some clones in this sample may be carry-over from other donors' samples.

This chain joins TRBV2 and TRBJ2-5; 10 nucleotides align to TRBD2. Germline V gene lookup returns CDR1 SNHLY and CDR2 FYNNEI. J was trimmed by 1 base and V by 4 bases; bases with no gene match: 3. The CDR3 has 15 residues. Here the CDR3 DNA reads TGTGCCAGCAGTGGGACTAGCGGCTTCCAAGAGACCCAGTACTTC. It encodes CASSGTSGFQETQYF.

The V gene is TRBV2, the J gene TRBJ1-5, with D tentatively TRBD1 (5 bases). V shed 6 bases and J shed 4 bases, with 10 bases lying between them. The CDR3 runs 13 residues. Looked up from germline, CDR1 is SNHLY and CDR2 is FYNNEI. The CDR3 region has the DNA TGTGCCAGCAGGAGGGAGGGGAATCAGCCCCAGCATTTT. This encodes CASRREGNQPQHF. Filled out from reference TRBV2 and TRBJ1-5, the complete variable domain reads EPEVTQTPSHQVTQMGQEVILRCVPISNHLYFYWYRQILGQKVEFLVSFYNNEISEKSEIFDDQFSVERPDGSNFTLKIRSTKLEDSAMYFCASRREGNQPQHFGDGTRLSIL.

CDR3: CASIISTSTDTQYF. CDR3 sequence (DNA): TGTGCCAGCATTATCTCTACTAGCACAGATACGCAGTATTTT. J is TRBJ2-3 and V is TRBV6-1; D call uncertain. CDR3 size: 14 residues. From germline, CDR1 is MNHNS and CDR2 SASEGT. V was shortened by 7 bases and J by 0 bases, with 11 bases between the two germline ends.

The V gene is TRBV5-6, the J gene TRBJ2-2, with D possibly being TRBD2 (6 bases). With 3 bases removed from V and 6 bases from J, the gap between germline ends came to 12 bases. Germline lookup yields CDR1 SGHDT and CDR2 YYEEEE. The CDR3 length is 14 residues. CDR3 loop: CASSWGVGSGELFF. CDR3 sequence (DNA): TGTGCCAGCAGCTGGGGGGTAGGCTCCGGGGAGCTGTTTTTT.

The chain joins TRBV29-1 to TRBJ2-7, with TRBD2 identical over 7 bases. This CDR3 is 14 amino acids long. Germline V lookup: CDR1 SQVTM, CDR2 ANQGSEA. The junction had 3 bases not matched to a gene; V was cut back by 1 base and J by 0 bases. In DNA form, the CDR3 reads TGCAGCGTTGAAGGGTGGGGGGGCTCCTACGAGCAGTACTTC. Its protein product is CSVEGWGGSYEQYF.

This chain uses TRBV19 with TRBJ2-1; TRBD2 matches 8 bases. Germline CDR1 and CDR2: LNHDA and SQIVND (reference sequence). The CDR3 loop spans 13 amino acids. With 6 bases clipped from V and 6 bases from J, the junction kept 4 bases outside the gene matches. CDR3 in DNA: TGTGCCAGTAGGACGCGGGGGGTCAATGAGCAGTTCTTC. Protein product: CASRTRGVNEQFF. Complete variable domain (other parts from reference TRBV19 and TRBJ2-1): DGGITQSPKYLFRKEGQNVTLSCEQNLNHDAMYWYRQDPGQGLRLIYYSQIVNDFQKGDIAEGYSVSREKKESFPLTVTSAQKNPTAFYLCASRTRGVNEQFFGPGTRLTVL.

The chain combines TRBV27 with TRBJ2-1; no definite D call. CDR1 MNHEY and CDR2 SMNVEV come from the germline V gene (reference sequence). The CDR3 has 16 residues. Between the trimmed V and J ends, which lost 3 bases and 4 bases, there was a span of 16 bases. CDR3 in amino acids: CASSFWPKRVYNEQFF. As DNA, the CDR3 is TGTGCCAGCAGTTTTTGGCCTAAACGGGTTTACAATGAGCAGTTCTTC.

The gene calls are TRBV5-1 and TRBJ1-2; unclear D gene. Germline V gene sequence: CDR1 SGHRS, CDR2 YFSETQ. With 4 bases removed from V and 4 bases from J, the gap between germline ends came to 14 bases. The length of the CDR3 is 14 residues. CDR3 residues: CASSKAGLGYGYTF. CDR3 coding DNA: TGCGCCAGCAGCAAGGCGGGCCTAGGCTATGGCTACACCTTC.

The chain uses TRBV5-4 and TRBJ2-3; D perhaps matches TRBD1 (6 bases). The CDR3 covers 14 residues. Trimming took 1 base from V and 3 from J, leaving 9 bases between them. The germline V gene encodes CDR1 SGHNT and CDR2 YYREEE (reference sequence). The CDR3 region has the DNA TGTGCCAGCAGCTTGAGGGGGTCTACAGATACGCAGTATTTT. It translates to CASSLRGSTDTQYF.

V and J are TRBV6-6 and TRBJ2-7; 9 bases match TRBD1. The V gene end was trimmed by 6 bases and the J gene end by 4 bases; junction bases not matched to a gene: 7. The CDR3 is 14 amino acids. Germline V CDR1 and CDR2: MNHNY, SVGAGI (reference sequence). The CDR3 DNA reads TGTGCCAGCAGCCCCGGGACAGGGAGATACGAGCAGTACTTC. Translated: CASSPGTGRYEQYF.

The chain links TRBV4-3 to TRBJ2-6; 7 bases match TRBD2. The CDR3 is made up of 16 amino acids. Looked up from germline, CDR1 is LGHNA and CDR2 is YSLEER. V shed 3 bases, J shed 4 bases, and the junction held 6 bases outside the gene matches. CDR3 sequence (DNA): TGCGCCAGCAGCCAGGGAGGGCTGGGGGGGGCCAACGTCCTGACTTTC. The encoded protein is CASSQGGLGGANVLTF.

This clone was found a few times. The J gene is TRBJ2-5, the V gene TRBV7-2, with D tentatively TRBD2 (6 bases). The CDR3 consists of 14 residues. V was trimmed by 4 bases and J by 2 bases, leaving 11 bases between them. The germline V gene has CDR1 SGHTA and CDR2 FQGNSA. This chain's CDR3 is CASSSGLLQETQYF. The CDR3 DNA is TGTGCCAGCAGCTCGGGACTGCTACAAGAGACCCAGTACTTC. Full variable domain (outside the CDR3, taken from reference TRBV7-2 and TRBJ2-5): GAGVSQSPSNKVTEKGKDVELRCDPISGHTALYWYRQSLGQGLEFLIYFQGNSAPDKSGLPSDRFSAERTGGSVSTLTIQRTQQEDSAVYLCASSSGLLQETQYFGPGTRLLVL.

This chain links TRBV25-1 with TRBJ1-1; a weak D match, TRBD1 (6 bases). Germline CDR1 is MGHDK and CDR2 is SYGVNS. The CDR3 totals 13 residues. Trimming removed 9 bases from V and 5 bases from J, with 16 bases in between. The CDR3 sequence is CASSRDRGTEAFF. The CDR3 region has the DNA TGTGCCAGTTCAAGGGATAGGGGGACTGAAGCTTTCTTT.

This chain links TRBV29-1 with TRBJ1-1; TRBD1 is a possible D gene (5 bases). This CDR3 has 13 amino acids. Trimming left V 3 bases short and J 4 bases short, with 12 bases between. The germline CDR1 and CDR2 sequences are SQVTM and ANQGSEA. CDR3: CSVDYGGSTEAFF. Written as DNA, the CDR3 is TGCAGCGTTGATTACGGGGGATCCACTGAAGCTTTCTTT.

This clone was detected a few times. The rearrangement uses TRBV6-6 and TRBJ2-7; perhaps TRBD1 as D (5 bases). CDR1 and CDR2 (germline): MNHNY, SVGAGI (reference sequence). V was cut by 6 bases and J by 3 bases, with 12 bases left in between. The CDR3 covers 13 residues. The CDR3 region is CASRPGIVYEQYF. Written as DNA, the CDR3 is TGTGCCAGCAGGCCAGGGATCGTCTACGAGCAGTACTTC.

The V call is TRBV2, the J call TRBJ1-2; D call uncertain. Germline V gives CDR1 SNHLY, CDR2 FYNNEI. The CDR3 runs to 14 residues. Trimming took off 7 bases at V and 8 bases at J, with 20 bases between the two ends. The DNA of the CDR3 is TGTGCCAGCATTCTCGACGGGAATAGCAACGGCTACACCTTC. Translating it yields CASILDGNSNGYTF.

The chain is built from TRBV4-1 and TRBJ2-1; TRBD2 matches at 12 bases. The CDR3 has 16 amino acids. Per the germline V gene, CDR1 is MGHRA and CDR2 is YSYEKL. V was clipped by 3 bases and J by 4 bases; unmatched bases: 4. The CDR3 loop reads CASSHLLAGGYNEQFF. The DNA of the CDR3 is TGCGCCAGCAGCCACCTCCTAGCGGGAGGGTACAATGAGCAGTTCTTC.

This chain links TRBV5-1 with TRBJ1-6, with D tentatively TRBD1 (6 bases). The germline CDR1 and CDR2 sequences are SGHRS and YFSETQ. The CDR3 has 14 residues. The V gene lost 0 bases and the J gene lost 5 bases, with 6 bases spanning the gap. The CDR3 DNA is TGCGCCAGCAGCTTGGGGACAGATAATTCACCCCTCCACTTT. Translated: CASSLGTDNSPLHF.

This sequence joins TRBV4-3 and TRBJ2-1; 11 nucleotides align to TRBD2. V lost 0 bases and J lost 7; bases outside the gene matches: 8. The CDR3 has 17 residues. Germline CDR1 is LGHNA and CDR2 is YSLEER. CDR3 protein: CASSQDGVAGGRNEQFF. The CDR3 DNA reads TGCGCCAGCAGCCAAGATGGGGTAGCGGGAGGGAGAAATGAGCAGTTCTTC.

The V and J genes are TRBV30 and TRBJ2-2, with TRBD2 matching over 8 bases. V shed 5 bases, J shed 3 bases, and the junction held 8 bases outside the gene matches. This CDR3 region has 15 residues. CDR1 and CDR2 (germline): GTSNPN, SVGIG (reference sequence). In nucleotides, the CDR3 is TGTGCCTGGGCCAGAGCGGGAGTGCACACCGGGGAGCTGTTTTTT. This encodes CAWARAGVHTGELFF. The full variable domain, rest sourced from reference TRBV30 and TRBJ2-2, is SQTIHQWPATLVQPVGSPLSLECTVEGTSNPNLYWYRQAAGRGLQLLFYSVGIGQISSEVPQNLSASRPQDRQFILSSKKLLLSDSGFYLCAWARAGVHTGELFFGEGSRLTVL.